This T cell receptor beta chain was obtained from a study of T cell responses to AZD1222 COVID-19 vaccine. Overall study results and limits: Samples come after the peak T cell response, not at day 14. Baseline seropositives among AZD1222 recipients totaled only 5 to 7.

As regards this clone: Its antigen is unidentified.

The table came from immunoSEQ multiplex PCR; TCRdb's copy has only in-frame clones and leaves some out. Among approximately 96,000 clones listed, 80% to 95% were seen once. Pooling covered second doses at about 4 or about 12 weeks. The origin of this receptor is an adult who received the AZD1222 COVID-19 vaccine. The input for sequencing was peripheral blood, taken 28 days after the second AZD1222 dose.

In DNA form, the CDR3 reads TGCGCCAGCAGCTTGGTGGGACAGGGGGATCAGCCCCAGCATTTT. This sequence encodes CASSLVGQGDQPQHF. The rearrangement joins TRBV5-1 to TRBJ1-5; TRBD1 aligns across 11 bases. The CDR3 runs 15 residues. CDR1 is SGHRS, CDR2 YFSETQ, per germline. With V trimmed by 0 bases and J by 5 bases, 1 base remained unmatched. Together with reference TRBV5-1 and TRBJ1-5, the CDR3 gives the full variable domain: KAGVTQTPRYLIKTRGQQVTLSCSPISGHRSVSWYQQTPGQGLQFLFEYFSETQRNKGNFPGRFSGRQFSNSRSEMNVSTLELGDSALYLCASSLVGQGDQPQHFGDGTRLSIL.